This T cell receptor (beta chain) was sequenced in a study of early T cells in non-severe SARS-CoV-2 infection. The CDR3 extends over 16 amino acids. After removal of 0 bases from V and 9 bases from J, the junction contained 13 bases not matched to a gene. Germline V CDR1 and CDR2: MGHRA, YSYEKL. Individual cDNA molecules were tagged with unique molecular identifiers, the study reported. MiXCR, applied by TCRdb to the 5' RACE reads, yields one record per CDR3 protein. The table records about 73,000 distinct CDR3 sequences, 12% to 15% of them present only once. The sequence was obtained from an adult who was a healthcare worker with PCR-confirmed SARS-CoV-2 infection or an uninfected control (not recorded which). V and J are TRBV4-1 and TRBJ1-1, with 7 bases matching TRBD1. The source material was whole blood. CDR3 region: CASSQDENRTGQKAFF. CDR3 bases: TGCGCCAGCAGCCAAGATGAGAACAGGACAGGACAAAAAGCTTTCTTT.